Here is one T cell receptor beta chain with its context. Random hexamers were used to reverse transcribe the RNA input (roughly 0.5 to 1 ug). TCR beta CDR3 was amplified by immunoSEQ covering 54 Vbeta and 13 Jbeta. TCRdb re-called the immunoSEQ multiplex PCR reads with MiXCR, one entry per CDR3 protein. The sample lists under 200,000 distinct CDR3 sequences, about 96% occurring once. CD8+ and CD4+ T cells from blood underwent TCR beta sequencing. TEMRA cells were FACS-enriched, while CD8+ and CD4+ T cells were negatively isolated. These data are taken from a study of CD8 T cells in Susac syndrome. The clonotype comes from a human donor with Susac syndrome. Sequencing was carried out using CD4+ T cells from PBMCs.

The CDR3 DNA follows: TGTGCCAGCAGCCTAGAAGTGGAGGGGGGTGGCTACACCTTC. Amino acid sequence: CASSLEVEGGGYTF. The chain recombines TRBV9 with TRBJ1-2, with D possibly being TRBD1 (6 bases). With 4 bases removed from V and 7 bases from J, the gap between germline ends came to 17 bases. This CDR3 contains 14 residues. The V gene's germline CDR1 is SGDLS and CDR2 YYNGEE. Supplemented by reference TRBV9 and TRBJ1-2, the full variable domain reads DSGVTQTPKHLITATGQRVTLRCSPRSGDLSVYWYQQSLDQGLQFLIQYYNGEERAKGNILERFSAQQFPDLHSELNLSSLELGDSALYFCASSLEVEGGGYTFGSGTRLTVV.